Following are 18 T cell receptor beta chains from one sample sequenced in a study of neoadjuvant nivolumab and ipilimumab in lung cancer. Method: immunoSEQ multiplex PCR; TCRdb's copy keeps in-frame clones and lacks some. The repertoire holds fewer than 35,000 clones, with more than 90% as singletons. Sequenced here: peripheral blood, sampled after neoadjuvant nivolumab, alone or with ipilimumab, at or shortly before surgery. Source of these receptors: an adult with non-small cell lung cancer.

The chain joins TRBV28 to TRBJ2-7; 10 nucleotides line up with TRBD2. With 5 bases clipped from V and 1 base from J, the junction kept 5 bases outside the gene matches. The CDR3 sequence is 15 residues long. Germline V gene lookup returns CDR1 MDHEN and CDR2 SYDVKM. The CDR3 DNA is TGTGCCAGCAGTCCCAGCGGGGGGGGTTCCTACGAGCAGTACTTC. Translating it yields CASSPSGGGSYEQYF.

The rearrangement links TRBV6-1 to TRBJ1-1; maybe TRBD1 (6 bases). The CDR3 covers 13 residues. Trimming pared 2 bases from V and 11 bases from J, leaving 15 bases between. Germline CDR1 and CDR2: MNHNS and SASEGT. The CDR3 here is CASSERLPGEAFF. The CDR3 DNA is TGTGCCAGCAGTGAACGTCTTCCAGGGGAGGCTTTCTTT.

This clone was observed a few times. The V and J genes are TRBV19 and TRBJ1-5, with TRBD1 matching 9 bases. The length of the CDR3 is 18 residues. The ends lost 6 bases at V and 3 bases at J; junction bases unmatched: 15. The germline CDR1 and CDR2 sequences are LNHDA and SQIVND (reference sequence). The CDR3, as DNA: TGTGCCAGTAGCAAAGTCCTAAACAGGGGGCGAAACAATCAGCCCCAGCATTTT. This gives the protein CASSKVLNRGRNNQPQHF.

This chain's CDR3 is CAISDKRGATEQYF. The CDR3, as DNA: TGTGCCATCAGTGACAAGCGCGGGGCGACCGAGCAGTACTTC. The V gene is TRBV10-3, the J gene TRBJ2-7; the D gene is possibly TRBD2 (6 bases). V was clipped by 3 bases and J by 6 bases, with 15 bases between them. CDR1 and CDR2 (germline): ENHRY, SYGVKD. The CDR3 has 14 residues.

The chain has TRBV9 and TRBJ2-1; D is possibly TRBD2 (6 bases). CDR1 and CDR2 (germline): SGDLS, YYNGEE. The CDR3 extends over 14 amino acids. The V end lost 0 bases, the J end lost 2 bases, and 6 bases lay between the germline ends. For the CDR3, the DNA is TGTGCCAGCAGCGTAGGACTAGCCTACAATGAGCAGTTCTTC. Translation gives CASSVGLAYNEQFF. The full variable domain, completed using reference TRBV9 and TRBJ2-1, is DSGVTQTPKHLITATGQRVTLRCSPRSGDLSVYWYQQSLDQGLQFLIQYYNGEERAKGNILERFSAQQFPDLHSELNLSSLELGDSALYFCASSVGLAYNEQFFGPGTRLTVL.

The rearrangement links TRBV25-1 to TRBJ1-2; D is undetermined. Germline V gene data show CDR1 as MGHDK and CDR2 as SYGVNS. The V and J ends lost 6 bases and 2 bases respectively, with 10 bases between them. CDR3 length: 13 amino acids. The CDR3: CASRNPLNYGYTF. The CDR3 coding sequence is TGTGCCAGCAGGAACCCACTGAACTATGGCTACACCTTC.

The chain carries TRBV18 and TRBJ1-2; TRBD1 is a possible D gene (6 bases). Germline V CDR1 and CDR2: KGHSH, LQKENI. V lost 3 bases and J 0 bases, leaving 11 bases between the germline ends. The CDR3 has 15 residues. The CDR3 loop reads CASSPEQGSNYGYTF. CDR3 DNA sequence: TGTGCCAGCTCACCCGAACAGGGATCTAACTATGGCTACACCTTC. Full variable domain (missing parts from reference TRBV18 and TRBJ1-2): NAGVMQNPRHLVRRRGQEARLRCSPMKGHSHVYWYRQLPEEGLKFMVYLQKENIIDESGMPKERFSAEFPKEGPSILRIQQVVRGDSAAYFCASSPEQGSNYGYTFGSGTRLTVV.

The CDR3 DNA is TGTGCCAGCAGTTCCGATGGGACAGGGAACACTGAAGCTTTCTTT. As protein: CASSSDGTGNTEAFF. This sequence joins TRBV6-5 and TRBJ1-1, with TRBD1 identical over 8 bases. This CDR3 contains 15 residues. J lost 1 base, V lost 4 bases, and 5 bases had no gene match. Per the germline V gene, CDR1 is MNHEY and CDR2 is SVGAGI.

The J gene is TRBJ2-5, the V gene TRBV9, with TRBD2 matching 7 bases. Trimming at V came to 4 bases and at J to 5 bases, leaving 14 bases not matched to a gene. There are 16 residues in the CDR3. Germline CDR1 reads SGDLS; CDR2 reads YYNGEE. This chain's CDR3 is CASSFRDYTYSETQYF. The CDR3 coding sequence is TGTGCCAGCAGCTTCCGGGACTACACATACTCGGAGACCCAGTACTTC.

The CDR3 DNA reads TGTGCCAGCAGCCGGGACAGCACAGATACGCAGTATTTT. Its translation is CASSRDSTDTQYF. The chain joins TRBV7-7 to TRBJ2-3; D possibly uses TRBD1 or TRBD2 (5 bases each). Trimming took 5 bases from V and 0 from J, leaving 6 bases between them. Germline V CDR1 and CDR2: SSHAT, FNYEAQ (reference sequence). The CDR3 spans 13 residues. Full variable domain (remainder filled in from reference TRBV7-7 and TRBJ2-3): GAGVSQSPRYKVTKRGQDVTLRCDPISSHATLYWYQQALGQGPEFLTYFNYEAQPDKSGLPSDRFSAERPEGSISTLTIQRTEQRDSAMYRCASSRDSTDTQYFGPGTRLTVL.

The rearrangement links TRBV25-1 to TRBJ2-3; possibly TRBD1 for D (6 bases). The CDR3 sequence is 15 residues long. Germline CDR1 reads MGHDK; CDR2 reads SYGVNS. Trimming removed 3 bases from V and 0 bases from J, with 10 bases in between. The CDR3 spells CASSEGDTSTDTQYF. The CDR3 DNA sequence: TGTGCCAGCAGTGAGGGGGACACTAGCACAGATACGCAGTATTTT.

The chain combines TRBV14 with TRBJ1-1; D not certain. CDR1 and CDR2 from the germline V gene are SGHDN and FVKESK. Trimming pared 0 bases from V and 1 base from J, leaving 6 bases between. CDR3 length: 14 amino acids. The CDR3 sequence: CASSQERGNTEAFF. The CDR3 DNA follows: TGTGCCAGCAGCCAAGAGCGCGGGAACACTGAAGCTTTCTTT.

This chain joins TRBV7-8 and TRBJ1-1; D is ambiguous. The V gene lost 5 bases and the J gene lost 5 bases, with 27 bases spanning the gap. The CDR3 is made up of 18 amino acids. Germline-derived CDR1 and CDR2 are SGHVS and FQNEAQ. CDR3 residues: CASSQTISGLNWKTEAFF. CDR3 in DNA: TGTGCCAGCAGCCAGACAATTTCGGGCCTTAATTGGAAGACTGAAGCTTTCTTT.

This chain connects TRBV5-1 to TRBJ1-3; TRBD1 aligns across 9 bases. V trimming: 2 bases; J trimming: 1 base; junction bases outside the gene matches: 7. CDR3 length: 17 amino acids. Germline assignment: CDR1 SGHRS and CDR2 YFSETQ. The DNA of the CDR3 is TGCGCCAGCAGCTTCTCCGGGACAGGGAAATCTGGAAACACCATATATTTT. It codes for CASSFSGTGKSGNTIYF. Filled out from reference TRBV5-1 and TRBJ1-3, the complete variable domain reads KAGVTQTPRYLIKTRGQQVTLSCSPISGHRSVSWYQQTPGQGLQFLFEYFSETQRNKGNFPGRFSGRQFSNSRSEMNVSTLELGDSALYLCASSFSGTGKSGNTIYFGEGSWLTVV.

The chain carries TRBV7-2 and TRBJ1-2; D unresolved. This CDR3 has 13 amino acids. The V end was cut by 5 bases, the J end by 5 bases, with 12 bases between. Germline V gene sequence: CDR1 SGHTA, CDR2 FQGNSA. CDR3 nucleotide sequence: TGTGCCAGCAGCGCCGAGGCGGTTTATGGCTACACCTTC. This gives the protein CASSAEAVYGYTF.

The rearrangement uses TRBV5-1 and TRBJ2-7; D tentatively fits TRBD1 or TRBD2 (6 bases each). Germline V gene data show CDR1 as SGHRS and CDR2 as YFSETQ. This CDR3 has 12 amino acids. The V gene lost 3 bases and the J gene lost 7 bases, with 11 bases spanning the gap. The CDR3 region is CASSYGGLEQYF. The CDR3 nucleotides are TGCGCCAGCAGCTACGGGGGCTTGGAGCAGTACTTC.

The rearrangement joins TRBV5-4 to TRBJ2-2; no reliable D call. From germline, CDR1 is SGHNT and CDR2 YYREEE (reference sequence). The V end was cut by 0 bases, the J end by 6 bases, with 3 bases between. The CDR3 loop spans 12 amino acids. The CDR3 DNA is TGTGCCAGCAGCTTGGGTTCCGGGGAGCTGTTTTTT. This sequence encodes CASSLGSGELFF.

This sequence joins TRBV7-9 and TRBJ2-2; TRBD2 agrees at 10 bases. CDR1 and CDR2 from the germline V gene are SEHNR and FQNEAQ (reference sequence). The ends lost 5 bases at V and 6 bases at J; junction bases unmatched: 12. This CDR3 is 17 amino acids long. The CDR3 DNA sequence: TGTGCCAGCAGCCCGCCCCTAGCGGGAGAAGTCGCCGGGGAGCTGTTTTTT. Translated, it gives CASSPPLAGEVAGELFF.